The next 16 T cell receptor beta chains were all read from a single sample in a study of prognosis after radiotherapy for stage I lung cancer. Genomic DNA was the source, and TCR beta CDR3 was amplified from it by two-round multiplex PCR. Amplification in first-round PCR relied on primers specific to each TRBV and TRBJ gene. TCRdb ran MiXCR on the multiplex PCR reads and lists one entry per CDR3 protein. The sample yields about 35,000 distinct CDR3 sequences, 25% to 40% seen once. The sample consisted of PBMCs, taken before or after stereotactic body radiation therapy (not recorded which). Receptors were obtained from a donor over 45 with non-small cell lung cancer.

This clonotype came up many times. The chain links TRBV20-1 to TRBJ1-3, with D uncertain. The CDR3 loop spans 16 amino acids. V was trimmed by 3 bases and J by 2 bases, leaving 17 bases between them. CDR1 is DFQATT and CDR2 is SNEGSKA in the germline V gene (reference sequence). The CDR3 nucleotides read TGCAGTGCTAGGTCGTGGGTTCCTGAGGCTGGAAACACCATATATTTT. Encoded protein: CSARSWVPEAGNTIYF.

This clonotype occurred many times. The V and J genes are TRBV19 and TRBJ1-5; unclear D gene. Trimming took 5 bases from V and 0 from J, leaving 17 bases between them. The CDR3 runs 17 residues. Germline lookup yields CDR1 LNHDA and CDR2 SQIVND (reference sequence). CDR3 sequence: CASSLSPGSDSNQPQHF. The CDR3 coding sequence is TGTGCCAGTAGTCTCTCCCCAGGCAGTGATAGCAATCAGCCCCAGCATTTT.

This clonotype came up many times. The gene calls are TRBV20-1 and TRBJ1-1; TRBD1 is a possible D gene (5 bases). The CDR3 covers 15 residues. V lost 0 bases and J 3 bases, leaving 14 bases between the germline ends. Per the germline V gene, CDR1 is DFQATT and CDR2 is SNEGSKA (reference sequence). CDR3 DNA sequence: TGCAGTGCTAGAGATTCGAAACTGGGGGACACTGAAGCTTTCTTT. Translation: CSARDSKLGDTEAFF.

This clonotype was observed many times. The J gene is TRBJ2-7, the V gene TRBV14; 11 bases are a match to TRBD2. Losses at the gene ends were 2 bases for V and 4 bases for J; bases not matched to a gene: 7. The germline gives CDR1 SGHDN, CDR2 FVKESK. The CDR3 sequence is 16 residues long. The CDR3 DNA is TGTGCCAGCAGCCAAACTAGCGGGGGAAAGAGTTACGAGCAGTACTTC. As protein: CASSQTSGGKSYEQYF.

This clonotype appeared many times. The chain combines TRBV3-1 with TRBJ1-1; 9 bases are a match to TRBD1. J gave up 3 bases and V 2 bases, and 7 bases lay outside the gene matches. The CDR3 is 16 amino acids. CDR1 LGHDT and CDR2 YNNKEL come from the germline V gene (reference sequence). The CDR3, as DNA: TGTGCCAGCAGCCAACCGGGACAGGGAGGGGACACTGAAGCTTTCTTT. This translates into CASSQPGQGGDTEAFF.

This clonotype occurred many times. The rearrangement uses TRBV6-1 and TRBJ1-1; D is uncertain. Germline V gene data show CDR1 as MNHNS and CDR2 as SASEGT. The CDR3 sequence is 13 residues long. V was clipped by 1 base and J by 1 base, with 4 bases between them. CDR3 region: CASSEVRNTEAFF. The CDR3 DNA is TGTGCCAGCAGTGAAGTACGGAACACTGAAGCTTTCTTT.

This clonotype was detected only a few times. A single base separates this from a much larger clone, so it may be a read error. The V call is TRBV20-1, the J call TRBJ2-5; no reliable D call. Per germline, CDR1 DFQATT and CDR2 SNEGSKA (reference sequence). The CDR3 extends over 10 amino acids. This CDR3 is CSARQGTQYF. For the CDR3, the DNA is TGCAGTGCTAGACAAGGGACCCAGTACTTC.

About this clonotype: A junction boundary mismatches the germline segment, possibly from a read error. The chain links TRBV20-1 to TRBJ2-7; D may match TRBD1 or TRBD2 (5 bases each). Germline CDR1 and CDR2: DFQATT and SNEGSKA (reference sequence). CDR3 length: 15 residues. This CDR3 reads CSATPLRDGLGEHYF. CDR3 nucleotide sequence: TGCAGTGCTACCCCCCTTAGGGACGGTCTAGGCGAGCATTACTTC.

By share, this clonotype ranks as medium-sized. This chain joins TRBV7-2 and TRBJ2-2; D unresolved. The CDR3 is 14 amino acids. The germline V gene encodes CDR1 SGHTA and CDR2 FQGNSA. Trimming removed 5 bases at V and 5 bases at J, with 12 bases between. The CDR3 sequence: CASSAAGYTGELFF. CDR3 nucleotide sequence: TGTGCCAGCAGCGCAGCCGGTTATACCGGGGAGCTGTTTTTT.

Ten or more counts support this clonotype. The chain employs TRBV9 and TRBJ2-2; the D gene could be TRBD1 or TRBD2 (5 bases each). The germline V gene has CDR1 SGDLS and CDR2 YYNGEE. The germline V and J ends were trimmed by 3 bases and 2 bases, with 11 bases remaining between them. CDR3 length: 15 amino acids. The CDR3 nucleotides are TGTGCCAGCAGCGCGTCGGGGCCTAACACCGGGGAGCTGTTTTTT. As protein: CASSASGPNTGELFF.

The chain links TRBV7-2 to TRBJ1-1, with 7 bases aligning to TRBD1. After removal of 6 bases from V and 7 bases from J, the junction contained 5 bases not matched to a gene. Germline V gene lookup returns CDR1 SGHTA and CDR2 FQGNSA. The CDR3 spans 12 residues. The CDR3 nucleotides are TGTGCCAGCAGGAGACAGGGTTTTGAAGCTTTCTTT. This translates into CASRRQGFEAFF.

This clonotype occurred many times. The chain couples TRBV12-3 or TRBV12-4 to TRBJ2-1; 9 bases agree with TRBD2. This CDR3 contains 15 residues. V shed 3 bases, J shed 4 bases, and the junction held 4 bases outside the gene matches. The CDR3 nucleotides are TGTGCCAGCAGTTTCTCTAGCGGGGCTTACAATGAGCAGTTCTTC. Its translation: CASSFSSGAYNEQFF.

This clonotype has ten or more counts. The rearrangement uses TRBV18 and TRBJ1-1, with D perhaps TRBD1 (6 bases). Germline V gene lookup returns CDR1 KGHSH and CDR2 LQKENI. CDR3 length: 15 amino acids. The ends were cut back, 2 bases at V and 0 bases at J, with 10 bases in the middle. The CDR3 loop is CASSPGQFMNTEAFF. CDR3 nucleotide sequence: TGTGCCAGCTCACCAGGACAGTTCATGAACACTGAAGCTTTCTTT.

Turning to this clonotype: Since a much larger clone is just one base distant, this may be a read error. The rearrangement joins TRBV7-9 to TRBJ2-1; TRBD2 matches 7 bases. Trimming removed 1 base from V and 13 bases from J; junction bases left unmatched: 4. Germline V gene lookup returns CDR1 SEHNR and CDR2 FQNEAQ (reference sequence). This CDR3 is built from 12 residues. CDR3 bases: TGTGCCAGCAGCTTAGGCGGGGGATACCAGTTCTTC. This translates into CASSLGGGYQFF.

V gene TRBV28 combines with J gene TRBJ1-5; 7 bases fit TRBD1. This CDR3 has 15 amino acids. CDR1 and CDR2 (germline): MDHEN, SYDVKM. The CDR3 region is CAISPYRGKRQPQHF. CDR3 DNA: TGTGCTATCAGTCCCTACAGGGGAAAGCGACAGCCCCAGCATTTT.

The chain uses TRBV12-3 or TRBV12-4 and TRBJ2-1; 12 bases align to TRBD2. With 8 bases clipped from V and 3 bases from J, the junction kept 8 bases outside the gene matches. The CDR3 spans 16 residues. CDR3 sequence (DNA): TGTGCCAGCGGCTCTAGCGGGAGGGAGATCTACAATGAGCAGTTCTTC. Amino acid sequence: CASGSSGREIYNEQFF.